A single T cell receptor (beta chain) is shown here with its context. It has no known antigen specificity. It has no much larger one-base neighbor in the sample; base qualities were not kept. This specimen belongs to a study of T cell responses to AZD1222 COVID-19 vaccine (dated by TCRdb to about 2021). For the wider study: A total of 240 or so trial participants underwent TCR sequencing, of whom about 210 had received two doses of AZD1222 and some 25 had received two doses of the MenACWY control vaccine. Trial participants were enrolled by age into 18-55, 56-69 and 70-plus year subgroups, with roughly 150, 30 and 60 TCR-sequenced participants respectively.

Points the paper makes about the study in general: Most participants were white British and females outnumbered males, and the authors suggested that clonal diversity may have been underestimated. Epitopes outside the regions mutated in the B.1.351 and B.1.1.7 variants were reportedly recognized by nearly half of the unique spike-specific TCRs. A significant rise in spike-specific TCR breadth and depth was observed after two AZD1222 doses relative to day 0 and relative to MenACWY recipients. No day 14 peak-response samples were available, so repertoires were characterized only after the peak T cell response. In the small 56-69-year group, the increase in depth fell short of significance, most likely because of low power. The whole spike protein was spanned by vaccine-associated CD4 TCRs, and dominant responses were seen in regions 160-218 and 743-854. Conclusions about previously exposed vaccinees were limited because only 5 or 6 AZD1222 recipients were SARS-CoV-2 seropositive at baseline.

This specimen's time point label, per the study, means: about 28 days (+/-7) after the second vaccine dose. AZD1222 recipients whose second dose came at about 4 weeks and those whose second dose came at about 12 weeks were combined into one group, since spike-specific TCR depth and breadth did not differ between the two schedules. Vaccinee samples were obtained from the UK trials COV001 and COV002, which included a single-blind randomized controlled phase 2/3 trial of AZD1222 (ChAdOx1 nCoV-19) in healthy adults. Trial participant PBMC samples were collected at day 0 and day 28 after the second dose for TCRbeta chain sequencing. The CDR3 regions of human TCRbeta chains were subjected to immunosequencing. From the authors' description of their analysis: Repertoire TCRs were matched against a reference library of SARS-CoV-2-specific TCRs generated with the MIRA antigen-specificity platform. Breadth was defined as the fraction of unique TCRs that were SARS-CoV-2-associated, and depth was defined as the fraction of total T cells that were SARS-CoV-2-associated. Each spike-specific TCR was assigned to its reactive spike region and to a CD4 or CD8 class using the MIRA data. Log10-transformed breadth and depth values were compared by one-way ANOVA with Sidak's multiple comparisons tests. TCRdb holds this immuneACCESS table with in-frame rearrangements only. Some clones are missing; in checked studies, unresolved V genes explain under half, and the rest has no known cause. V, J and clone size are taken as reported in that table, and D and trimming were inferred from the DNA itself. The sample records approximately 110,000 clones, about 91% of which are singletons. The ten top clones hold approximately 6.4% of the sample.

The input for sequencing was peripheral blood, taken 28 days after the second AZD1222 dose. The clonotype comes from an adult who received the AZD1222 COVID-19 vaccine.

The DNA reads as follows: TGTGCCAGCAGCGTTGGACAGGGGGGCATGAACACTGAAGCTTTCTTT. Translation gives CASSVGQGGMNTEAFF. The chain joins TRBV9 to TRBJ1-1; 10 of the junction bases match TRBD1. V has 2 bases trimmed and J has 0 bases trimmed; junction bases matching no gene number 4. The CDR3 spans 16 residues, from the cysteine through the phenylalanine. This entry keeps only the CDR3 DNA: 48 bases, framed from base 1. For CDR1 and CDR2, the germline V gene lists SGDLS and YYNGEE.